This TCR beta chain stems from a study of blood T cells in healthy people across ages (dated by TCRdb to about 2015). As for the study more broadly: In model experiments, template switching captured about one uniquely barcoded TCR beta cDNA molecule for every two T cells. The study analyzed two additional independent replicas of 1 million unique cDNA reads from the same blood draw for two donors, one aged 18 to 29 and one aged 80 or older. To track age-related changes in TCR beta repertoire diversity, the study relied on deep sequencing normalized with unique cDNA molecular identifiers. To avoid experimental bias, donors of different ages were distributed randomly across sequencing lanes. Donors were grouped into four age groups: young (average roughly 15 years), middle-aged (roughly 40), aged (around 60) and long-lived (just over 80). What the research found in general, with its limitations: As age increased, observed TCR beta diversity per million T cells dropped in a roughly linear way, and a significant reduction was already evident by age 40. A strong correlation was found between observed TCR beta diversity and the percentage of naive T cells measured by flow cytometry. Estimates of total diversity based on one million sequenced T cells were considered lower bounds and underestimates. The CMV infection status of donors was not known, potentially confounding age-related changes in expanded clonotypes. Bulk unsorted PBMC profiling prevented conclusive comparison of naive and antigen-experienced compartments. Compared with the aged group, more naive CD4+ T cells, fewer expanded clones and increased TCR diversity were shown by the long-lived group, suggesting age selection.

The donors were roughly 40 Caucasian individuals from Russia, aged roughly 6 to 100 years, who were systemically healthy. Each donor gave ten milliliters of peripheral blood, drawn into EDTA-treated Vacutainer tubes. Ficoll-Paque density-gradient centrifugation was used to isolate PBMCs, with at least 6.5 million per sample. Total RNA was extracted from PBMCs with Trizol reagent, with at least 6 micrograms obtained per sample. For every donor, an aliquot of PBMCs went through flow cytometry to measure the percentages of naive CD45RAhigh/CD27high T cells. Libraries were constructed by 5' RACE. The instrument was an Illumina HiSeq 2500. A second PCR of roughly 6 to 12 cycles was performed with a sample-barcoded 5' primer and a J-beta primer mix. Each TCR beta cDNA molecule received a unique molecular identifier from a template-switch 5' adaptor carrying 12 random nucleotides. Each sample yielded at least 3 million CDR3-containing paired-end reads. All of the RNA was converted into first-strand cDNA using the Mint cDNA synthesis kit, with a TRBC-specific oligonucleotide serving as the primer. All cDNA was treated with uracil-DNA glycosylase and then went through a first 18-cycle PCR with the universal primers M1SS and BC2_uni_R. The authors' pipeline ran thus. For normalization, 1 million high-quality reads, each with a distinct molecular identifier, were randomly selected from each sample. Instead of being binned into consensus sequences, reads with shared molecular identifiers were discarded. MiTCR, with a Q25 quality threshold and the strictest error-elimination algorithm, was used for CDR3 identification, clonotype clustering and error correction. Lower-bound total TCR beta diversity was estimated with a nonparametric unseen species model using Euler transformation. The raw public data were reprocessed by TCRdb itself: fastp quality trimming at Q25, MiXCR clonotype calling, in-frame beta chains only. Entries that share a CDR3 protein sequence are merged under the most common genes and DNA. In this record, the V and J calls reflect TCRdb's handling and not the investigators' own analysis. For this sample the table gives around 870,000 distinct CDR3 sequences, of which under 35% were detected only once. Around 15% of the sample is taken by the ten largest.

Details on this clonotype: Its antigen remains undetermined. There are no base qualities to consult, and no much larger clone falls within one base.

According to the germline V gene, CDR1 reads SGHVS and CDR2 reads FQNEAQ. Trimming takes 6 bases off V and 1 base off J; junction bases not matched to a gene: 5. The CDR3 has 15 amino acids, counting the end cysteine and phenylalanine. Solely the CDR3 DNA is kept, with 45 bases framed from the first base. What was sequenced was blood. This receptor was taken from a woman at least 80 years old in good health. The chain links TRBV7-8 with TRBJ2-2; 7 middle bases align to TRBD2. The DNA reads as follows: TGTGCCAGCAGTTTCACGGGGGGGAACACCGGGGAGCTGTTTTTT. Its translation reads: CASSFTGGNTGELFF.